This T cell receptor beta chain was recovered during a study of T cells expressing NK-cell markers. Study-wide context: In the group of eight sequenced donors, seven were HCMV-seropositive and one was seronegative. Whole-study findings and limits: Dominant NKG2C+ clonotypes in about six donors made up roughly 1.0-7.0% of CD8+ T cells.

Comments on this clonotype: Its antigen is unidentified.

TCRdb reprocessed the 5' RACE reads and stores each CDR3 protein as one record, lacking DNA. This listing includes more than 400,000 distinct CDR3 sequences. The CDR3 covers 14 residues. Looked up from germline, CDR1 is SGDLS and CDR2 is YYNGEE. The material sequenced was blood T cells: a sorted CD56 or NKG2C T cell subset, CD4+ or CD8+ T cells, or bulk PBMC T cells (not recorded which). This chain joins TRBV9 and TRBJ2-1; absent DNA, TCRdb's TRBD2 call cannot be checked. This TCR came from a woman between 18 and 69 years old in good health. The CDR3 reads CASSALEGYNEQFF.